This T cell receptor beta chain was found in a study of T cells after yellow fever vaccination. In making TCR cDNA, 5'RACE template switching added a universal primer site and UMIs to it. Each CDR3 protein gets one entry after TCRdb re-called the 5' RACE reads with MiXCR. The sample records nearly 350,000 distinct CDR3 sequences, approximately 8% being singletons. Study results and limitations: Some clonotypes were seen in both the CD4 and the CD8 compartments. These made up a small share and likely arose from convergent recombination. Primary-vaccination clones mostly resurfaced post-booster (less than 98% CD4, approximately 90% CD8).

This CDR3 spans 14 amino acids. The V segment lost 0 bases and the J segment 5 bases; nucleotides outside the gene matches: 4. The germline V gene has CDR1 SGHRS and CDR2 YFSETQ. The sample holds a few counts of this clonotype. Its antigen is unidentified. This material consisted of PBMCs, taken around 45 days after the first yellow fever vaccination. This receptor was obtained from a man aged 18 to 29 who received the YFV17D yellow fever vaccine. The V gene is TRBV5-1, the J gene TRBJ2-7; 8 nucleotides match TRBD1. CDR3 residues: CASSLGQGYDEQYV. CDR3 DNA: TGCGCCAGCAGCTTGGGACAGGGGTACGACGAGCAGTACGTC.